This is a list of T cell receptor beta chains from one sample in a study of human T cells and chemical hapten exposure. TCRdb re-derived calls from the RACE reads in MiXCR, one entry per CDR3 protein. The data hold around 75,000 distinct CDR3 sequences, with 10% to 15% observed a single time. This sample comprised whole blood, obtained in connection with sensitization to the hapten diphenylcyclopropenone (DPC). The receptor source for this set is a woman aged 55-75 years with alopecia areata. Some clones in this sample may be carry-over from other donors' samples. CDR3s include the opening cysteine and the closing phenylalanine or tryptophan. The order of the fields is J gene, V gene, clone size, D gene, CDR3 protein, CDR3 DNA. The D gene is left open where the match is weak. Only some rows state a clone size, as once, few, many or a class for expanded clones.

>TRBJ1-1|TRBV29-1|many|NA
CSVQVQSETEAFF
TGCAGCGTTCAAGTACAATCGGAAACTGAAGCTTTCTTT
>TRBJ2-5|TRBV20-1|many|TRBD2
CSARSSGGPETQYF
TGCAGTGCTAGAAGTAGCGGGGGGCCAGAGACCCAGTACTTC
>TRBJ1-1|TRBV18|few|NA
CASSPNVSIGGAFF
TGTGCCAGCTCACCCAACGTTTCTATAGGGGGAGCTTTCTTT
>TRBJ2-3|TRBV25-1|NA|NA
CASSGVSTDTQYF
TGTGCCAGCAGTGGGGTTAGCACAGATACGCAGTATTTT
>TRBJ2-3|TRBV9|NA|NA
CASSGGPVSSADTQYF
TGTGCCAGCAGCGGGGGCCCCGTGTCTAGCGCAGATACGCAGTATTTT
>TRBJ2-2|TRBV9|NA|NA
CASSVAGGYGELFF
TGTGCCAGCAGCGTAGCTGGAGGGTACGGGGAGCTGTTTTTT
>TRBJ1-5|TRBV18|NA|TRBD1
CASSPIQGSGQPQHF
TGTGCCAGCTCGCCTATACAGGGGAGCGGTCAGCCCCAGCATTTT
>TRBJ2-7|TRBV9|NA|NA
CASSAPGPQGEQYF
TGTGCCAGCAGCGCGCCGGGGCCCCAGGGCGAGCAGTACTTC
>TRBJ2-5|TRBV3-1|few|NA
CASSQDAGQETQYF
TGTGCCAGCAGCCAAGATGCAGGGCAAGAGACCCAGTACTTC
>TRBJ1-3|TRBV5-1|few|NA
CASSFGEIGNTIYF
TGCGCCAGCAGCTTCGGGGAGATCGGAAACACCATATATTTT
>TRBJ2-1|TRBV5-4|few|TRBD1
CASTWDRSNEQFF
TGTGCCAGCACCTGGGACAGGAGTAATGAGCAGTTCTTC
>TRBJ2-3|TRBV10-2|many|TRBD1
CASRDRDQRTDTQYF
TGCGCCAGCAGAGACAGGGATCAACGCACAGATACGCAGTATTTT
>TRBJ1-1|TRBV29-1|many|NA
CSVVGRGNTEAFF
TGCAGCGTTGTCGGCAGGGGGAACACTGAAGCTTTCTTT
>TRBJ2-7|TRBV6-5|many|NA
CASSYVPGAHEQYF
TGTGCCAGCAGTTACGTCCCGGGGGCACACGAGCAGTACTTC
>TRBJ2-7|TRBV29-1|many|NA
CSVRNTYEQYF
TGCAGCGTTCGAAATACCTACGAGCAGTACTTC
>TRBJ2-6|TRBV10-3|NA|NA
CAIRITNRSNVLTF
TGTGCCATCAGGATTACGAATCGGTCCAACGTCCTGACTTTC
>TRBJ1-1|TRBV29-1|NA|NA
CSAGGAGPDAFF
TGCAGCGCTGGCGGGGCAGGACCTGATGCTTTCTTT
>TRBJ1-5|TRBV19|many|TRBD1
CASSSQGAEQPQHF
TGTGCCAGTAGCTCACAGGGGGCCGAGCAGCCCCAGCATTTT
>TRBJ1-1|TRBV10-2|many|TRBD1
CASNYLQGKEAFF
TGCGCCAGCAACTACCTACAGGGGAAAGAAGCTTTCTTT
>TRBJ2-5|TRBV3-1|NA|TRBD2
CASSQDSSGGQTQYF
TGTGCCAGCAGCCAAGATTCCAGCGGGGGCCAGACCCAGTACTTC
>TRBJ2-1|TRBV30|NA|NA
CAWGAYNEQFF
TGTGCCTGGGGGGCCTACAATGAGCAGTTCTTC
>TRBJ1-6|TRBV7-8|many|NA
CASSLRSGRSVHF
TGTGCCAGCAGCTTAAGGAGTGGGCGATCCGTCCACTTT
>TRBJ2-2|TRBV3-1|many|TRBD1
CASSQGQGAAGELFF
TGTGCCAGCAGCCAGGGACAGGGGGCTGCCGGGGAGCTGTTTTTT
>TRBJ1-5|TRBV6-6|few|TRBD1
CASSDQGASNQPQHF
TGTGCCAGCAGCGATCAGGGGGCATCGAATCAGCCCCAGCATTTT
>TRBJ2-2|TRBV29-1|many|NA
CSVMVVAGELFF
TGCAGCGTTATGGTCGTCGCCGGGGAGCTGTTTTTT
>TRBJ1-1|TRBV29-1|many|NA
CSVVPTITEAFF
TGCAGCGTTGTCCCTACTATCACTGAAGCTTTCTTT
>TRBJ2-3|TRBV7-6|few|TRBD2
CASSPRTSGGLSTDTQYF
TGTGCCAGCAGCCCTAGGACTAGCGGGGGCCTCAGCACAGATACGCAGTATTTT
>TRBJ2-1|TRBV4-1|many|NA
CASSQVGEQFF
TGCGCCAGCAGCCAAGTAGGGGAGCAGTTCTTC
>TRBJ2-5|TRBV5-1|once|NA
CASSLVPQRETQYF
TGCGCCAGCAGCTTGGTTCCACAACGTGAGACCCAGTACTTC
>TRBJ2-3|TRBV29-1|NA|NA
CSLAQGDTQYF
TGCAGCCTCGCACAGGGCGATACGCAGTATTTT
>TRBJ1-1|TRBV11-2|many|NA
CASSPLGIAVAEAFF
TGTGCCAGCAGCCCCCTGGGTATAGCGGTGGCTGAAGCTTTCTTT
>TRBJ2-2|TRBV11-2|many|TRBD1
CASSPGDRNTGELFF
TGTGCCAGCAGCCCAGGGGACAGGAACACCGGGGAGCTGTTTTTT
>TRBJ1-2|TRBV10-3|many|NA
CAINGGAPAYGYTF
TGTGCCATCAATGGGGGGGCCCCAGCCTATGGCTACACCTTC
>TRBJ2-4|TRBV21-1|many|NA
CASSKALMVHVGAKNIQYF
TGTGCCAGCAGCAAAGCCCTGATGGTTCACGTTGGGGCCAAAAACATTCAGTACTTC
>TRBJ2-1|TRBV7-2|many|NA
CASSPHTDFGDEQFF
TGTGCCAGCAGCCCGCACACCGACTTTGGTGATGAGCAGTTCTTC